This record looks at one T cell receptor (beta chain) sequence and its context. This clone occurred many times. Its specific antigen is unknown. Base qualities are not at hand, and no much larger clone is one base apart. The library was prepared using the immunoSEQ multiplex PCR assay. For TCR sequencing, RNA was extracted from every sample and reverse transcribed into cDNA to serve as template. First-strand cDNA was synthesized using SuperScript III with a 2:1 mix of oligo-dT and random hexamers. A synthetic immune receptor repertoire was used to gauge amplification bias, and whatever bias remained was removed computationally. The original methods were these. Raw reads were preprocessed to remove errors, and CDR3 was defined according to IMGT conventions as the region from the conserved cysteine to phenylalanine. Clonality was computed as 1 minus the Shannon entropy, with the entropy normalized by log2 of the number of productive unique TCRs. Whether scalp clones were CD4 or CD8 was inferred by matching scalp TCRbeta sequences against CD4 and CD8 repertoires sorted from blood. Imported from immuneACCESS, the table was reduced by TCRdb to in-frame sequences with V and J called. These copies leave out some clones; in studies compared against another copy, an unresolved V gene accounts for under half, and the cause of the remainder is not known. The V and J calls and the clone size are those of that table, but D and trimming were determined from the DNA. For this sample there are fewer than 200,000 clones; approximately 59% appear just once. Roughly 15% of the sample is taken by the ten largest.

The CDR3 holds 15 amino acids from the cysteine to the phenylalanine. CDR3 DNA is the only sequence kept; it has 45 bases, read in frame from the first base. Trimming at the junction amounts to 3 bases on V and 3 bases on J, and the germline ends lie 13 bases apart. The germline V gene sets CDR1 to SGHVS and CDR2 to FQNEAQ. Explained via the paper, the time point label denotes: baseline before oral tofacitinib. From alopecia areata patients, peripheral blood was collected along with lesional scalp punch biopsies. PBMCs were isolated by density centrifugation and stained for CD3, CD4 and CD8, after which CD4+ and CD8+ T cells were sorted on a FACSAria. These data originate in a study of CD8+ T cells in alopecia areata listed by TCRdb under 2018. Looking at the study overall: Treated patients were enrolled in an open-label pilot trial of oral tofacitinib at 5 to 10 mg twice daily for moderate-to-severe alopecia areata. Patients stayed on tofacitinib for 6 to 18 months and then had 6 months of follow-up off drug so that delayed response and recurrence could be assessed. To study T cell clonal expansion in alopecia areata, the researchers applied high-throughput TCRbeta sequencing to both the C3H/HeJ mouse model and human patients. Scalp tissue and sorted CD4+ and CD8+ peripheral blood T cells from patchy and totalis/universalis alopecia areata patients and from healthy controls were covered by human TCRbeta sequencing. Biopsies were taken from tofacitinib-treated patients at baseline and again at 4 and 24 weeks into treatment, and several of those patients also had a later scalp biopsy. Scalp clonality was compared across normal scalp (n=4), patchy alopecia areata scalp (n=8), and alopecia totalis/universalis scalp (n=8). RNA came from the PAXgene miRNA kit for fixed scalp, the miRNeasy kit for PBMCs, and the RNeasy kit for mouse skin. immunoSEQ multiplex PCR using 35 Vbeta forward primers and 13 Jbeta reverse primers was used to amplify TCRbeta CDR3 regions. What the research found in general, with its limitations: Lesional scalp, especially in alopecia totalis/universalis, showed higher clonality and more expanded CD8+ clones than normal scalp, suggesting antigenic drive. Scalp TCR repertoire analysis is complicated because resident alphabeta T cells in normal human skin are also sequenced, whereas mouse skin is dominated by gammadelta T cells. Shared TCR sequences between patients were less evident than in mice, which may be partly attributable to HLA diversity in the patient population.

This material consisted of CD4+ T cells sorted from blood, taken at week 0. The receptor was derived from a human donor with alopecia areata. This chain joins TRBV7-8 to TRBJ2-3, with TRBD2 perhaps the D gene, on 5 matching bases. The CDR3 protein sequence reads: CASSFNREVTDTQYF. The nucleotide sequence is TGTGCCAGCAGCTTTAATCGGGAAGTGACAGATACGCAGTATTTT.